What follows are 31 T cell receptor beta chains derived from one specimen sequenced in a study of blood T cell repertoires in COVID-19. Repertoires were generated with immunoSEQ multiplex PCR, while TCRdb's copy carries only in-frame clones and drops some. Of approximately 99,000 clones listed, about four fifths are singletons. The sample taken for sequencing was peripheral blood. All receptors derive from a woman aged 70 to 79 with acute or convalescent COVID-19.

The chain carries TRBV6-1 and TRBJ1-1; perhaps TRBD1 as D (5 bases). Per the germline V gene, CDR1 is MNHNS and CDR2 is SASEGT. Trimming cost V 1 base and J 9 bases, with 9 bases left between them. The CDR3 contains 12 residues. The CDR3: CASSEGAGKAFF. DNA for the CDR3: TGTGCCAGCAGTGAAGGGGCAGGGAAAGCTTTCTTT.

This clone appeared a single time. The chain uses TRBV2 and TRBJ2-1; tentative D call: TRBD2 (6 bases). Germline V gene data show CDR1 as SNHLY and CDR2 as FYNNEI. V dropped 7 bases and J dropped 1 base, with 11 bases sitting between them. The CDR3 contains 14 residues. CDR3: CASIREASYNEQFF. The CDR3 DNA sequence: TGTGCCAGCATAAGGGAGGCTTCCTACAATGAGCAGTTCTTC.

This clone was observed once. CDR3 nucleotide sequence: TGTGCCAGCAGTGATTCCCCTAGCGTAGGTACGCAGTATTTT. Translated: CASSDSPSVGTQYF. This chain connects TRBV2 to TRBJ2-3, with D perhaps matching TRBD2 (6 bases). Trimming took 3 bases from V and 8 from J, leaving 15 bases between them. Germline V CDR1 and CDR2: SNHLY, FYNNEI. This CDR3 spans 14 amino acids.

This clone has only a few counts. At one end, the junction sequence differs from germline, possibly due to a read error. This chain joins TRBV7-7 and TRBJ1-4, with TRBD1 identical over 8 bases. CDR3 length equals 15 residues. The germline gives CDR1 SSHAT, CDR2 FNYEAQ (reference sequence). CDR3 sequence reads: CASSLGAGGGEKLFF. The CDR3 bases are TGTGCTAGCAGCCTGGGGGCAGGGGGCGGTGAAAAACTGTTTTTT. Combining the CDR3 with reference TRBV7-7 and TRBJ1-4 gives the whole variable domain GAGVSQSPRYKVTKRGQDVTLRCDPISSHATLYWYQQALGQGPEFLTYFNYEAQPDKSGLPSDRFSAERPEGSISTLTIQRTEQRDSAMYRCASSLGAGGGEKLFFGSGTQLSVL.

V is TRBV6-5 and J is TRBJ2-7, with D maybe TRBD1 (6 bases). The CDR3 spans 13 residues. V was trimmed by 6 bases and J by 2 bases, leaving 11 bases between them. From germline, CDR1 is MNHEY and CDR2 SVGAGI. CDR3: CASRNRVPYEQYF. The CDR3 coding sequence is TGTGCCAGCAGGAACAGGGTGCCCTACGAGCAGTACTTC.

The genes are TRBV5-1 and TRBJ1-2; 7 positions agree with TRBD1. From germline, CDR1 is SGHRS and CDR2 YFSETQ. The length of the CDR3 is 16 residues. The ends lost 4 bases at V and 7 bases at J; junction bases unmatched: 16. In nucleotides, the CDR3 is TGCGCCAGCAGCCGCGACCCGGGACAGTCGAGGGGTGGCTACACCTTC. It is translated as CASSRDPGQSRGGYTF.

This clone was counted only a few times. The chain joins TRBV24-1 to TRBJ2-7; TRBD1 agrees at 9 bases. The CDR3 consists of 15 residues. With V trimmed by 3 bases and J by 4 bases, 6 bases remained unmatched. Germline-derived CDR1 and CDR2 are KGHDR and SFDVKD. CDR3 sequence reads: CATSDPGQGAYEQYF. The CDR3 DNA sequence: TGTGCCACCAGTGATCCGGGACAGGGTGCGTACGAGCAGTACTTC.

This clone came up a few times. The chain employs TRBV27 and TRBJ1-2; 9 bases are shared with TRBD1. The V and J ends lost 10 bases and 8 bases, in that order; junction bases with no gene match: 8. This CDR3 has 12 amino acids. Per germline, CDR1 MNHEY and CDR2 SMNVEV (reference sequence). In nucleotides, the CDR3 is TGTGCCACCAAGGGACAGGGAATGGGCTACACCTTC. Protein product: CATKGQGMGYTF.

The V call is TRBV14, the J call TRBJ2-1; a possible D gene is TRBD1 (6 bases). The CDR3 covers 17 residues. V was shortened by 1 base and J by 7 bases, with 20 bases between the two germline ends. Per germline, CDR1 SGHDN and CDR2 FVKESK. The CDR3 DNA follows: TGTGCCAGCAGCCAAGCCATGGGGGCAGGCTGGGGGAATGAGCAGTTCTTC. Translation: CASSQAMGAGWGNEQFF.

This chain links TRBV19 with TRBJ2-3; 9 bases map to TRBD2. The CDR3 is made up of 15 amino acids. V was pared by 7 bases and J by 3 bases, with 8 bases of the junction left unmatched. Germline lookup yields CDR1 LNHDA and CDR2 SQIVND (reference sequence). CDR3 DNA sequence: TGTGCCAGTAATTCGCGGGGGGGCCTAACAGATACGCAGTATTTT. As protein: CASNSRGGLTDTQYF.

The chain uses TRBV5-5 and TRBJ1-3; TRBD1 agrees at 8 bases. CDR3 length: 15 amino acids. V lost 3 bases, J lost 2 bases, and 4 bases stayed unmatched. Looked up from germline, CDR1 is SGHKS and CDR2 is YYEKEE (reference sequence). This CDR3 is CASSSRTGTGNTIYF. CDR3 DNA sequence: TGTGCCAGCAGCTCGCGGACAGGGACTGGAAACACCATATATTTT.

CDR3 nucleotide sequence: TGTGCCAGCAGCGCTTCCGGGGGCTCCTACGAGCAGTACGTC. It is translated as CASSASGGSYEQYV. This chain joins TRBV9 and TRBJ2-7; D is possibly TRBD2 (6 bases). Germline assignment: CDR1 SGDLS and CDR2 YYNGEE. This CDR3 comprises 14 residues. V lost 3 bases to trimming and J lost 0 bases, with 10 bases between them.

This chain links TRBV7-9 with TRBJ1-2; perhaps TRBD1 as D (6 bases). Germline V gene sequence: CDR1 SEHNR, CDR2 FQNEAQ (reference sequence). This CDR3 contains 15 residues. The germline V and J ends were trimmed by 7 bases and 3 bases, with 18 bases remaining between them. CDR3 sequence (DNA): TGTGCCAGCACAAACGCAGGGGTCGAGGACTATGGCTACACCTTC. Amino acid sequence: CASTNAGVEDYGYTF.

The chain's CDR3 is CASSTRGVGYEQYV. In DNA form, the CDR3 reads TGTGCCAGCAGTACCAGGGGAGTAGGCTACGAGCAGTACGTC. The chain recombines TRBV6-5 with TRBJ2-7; D possibly corresponds to TRBD1 (6 bases). Trimming pared 5 bases from V and 3 bases from J, leaving 14 bases between. The germline gives CDR1 MNHEY, CDR2 SVGAGI. The CDR3 consists of 14 residues.

The V gene is TRBV28, the J gene TRBJ2-7; 14 nucleotides match TRBD2. The CDR3 length is 14 residues. Germline V gives CDR1 MDHEN, CDR2 SYDVKM. V shed 7 bases, J shed 4 bases, and the junction held 3 bases outside the gene matches. CDR3 DNA sequence: TGTGCCAGCAAGACTAGCGGGAGGGTTTACGAGCAGTACTTC. It codes for CASKTSGRVYEQYF.

The rearrangement uses TRBV2 and TRBJ2-5, with D unclear. Germline CDR1 SNHLY, CDR2 FYNNEI. CDR3 length equals 12 residues. V lost 6 bases, J lost 2 bases, and 7 bases lay in between. CDR3 DNA: TGTGCCAGCAGCGTGTCTCAAGAGACCCAGTACTTC. Its translation: CASSVSQETQYF.

The chain joins TRBV29-1 to TRBJ1-2, with a possible D match to TRBD1 (5 bases). This CDR3 spans 13 amino acids. The germline V gene encodes CDR1 SQVTM and CDR2 ANQGSEA. The V gene lost 4 bases and the J gene lost 4 bases, with 13 bases spanning the gap. Here the CDR3 reads CSVVGPGLYGYTF. The CDR3 DNA is TGCAGCGTTGTAGGCCCAGGGCTCTATGGCTACACCTTC.

The V call is TRBV28, the J call TRBJ1-2; 7 nucleotides match TRBD1. CDR3 length equals 13 residues. Trimming took 4 bases from V and 7 from J; bases not matched to a gene: 6. Germline V CDR1 and CDR2: MDHEN, SYDVKM. This CDR3 reads CASSSTRTGGYTF. CDR3 coding DNA: TGTGCCAGCAGTTCGACACGGACAGGTGGCTACACCTTC.

The chain joins TRBV3-1 (or the pseudogene TRBV3-2) to TRBJ2-1, with TRBD1 as a possible D gene (6 bases). This CDR3 spans 13 amino acids. V lost 4 bases to trimming and J lost 9 bases, with 13 bases between them. Germline V gene data show CDR1 as LGHDT and CDR2 as YNNKEL (reference sequence). CDR3 sequence reads: CASSPRLQGEQFF. The DNA for the CDR3 is TGTGCCAGCAGCCCCCGCCTACAGGGTGAGCAGTTCTTC.

The chain joins TRBV6-6 to TRBJ2-5; no definite D call. The CDR3 has 15 amino acids. Germline lookup yields CDR1 MNHNY and CDR2 SVGAGI (reference sequence). V lost 4 bases and J lost 4, with 16 bases in between. CDR3 coding DNA: TGTGCCAGCAGTTCCAGATCAGAACCAGGAGAGACCCAGTACTTC. Its translation is CASSSRSEPGETQYF.

The V and J genes are TRBV11-1 and TRBJ2-2, with 10 bases that match TRBD2. Germline trimming cut 5 bases from V and 5 bases from J; bases unmatched to any gene: 8. Looked up from germline, CDR1 is SGHAT and CDR2 is FQDESV (reference sequence). This CDR3 has 16 amino acids. CDR3 DNA sequence: TGTGCCAGCAGCCCCCTAGCGGGGGTAAAGACCGGGGAGCTGTTTTTT. It encodes CASSPLAGVKTGELFF.

The J gene is TRBJ1-6, the V gene TRBV28; TRBD1 might be the D (5 bases). Looked up from germline, CDR1 is MDHEN and CDR2 is SYDVKM. Trimming took 6 bases from V and 7 from J, leaving 22 bases between them. CDR3 length: 17 residues. In DNA form, the CDR3 reads TGTGCCAGCAGCCTTCCTGGGGGGGATCAGAGGAATTCACCCCTCCACTTT. Protein: CASSLPGGDQRNSPLHF.

The V call is TRBV19, the J call TRBJ1-5, with a possible D match to TRBD1 (5 bases). Trimming cost V 6 bases and J 2 bases, with 20 bases left between them. CDR1 LNHDA and CDR2 SQIVND come from the germline V gene (reference sequence). This CDR3 is 17 amino acids long. CDR3 sequence: CASSATRTSLRNQPQHF. CDR3 DNA: TGTGCCAGTAGCGCTACCCGGACATCCCTCCGCAATCAGCCCCAGCATTTT. Based on the CDR3 plus reference TRBV19 and TRBJ1-5, the full variable domain is DGGITQSPKYLFRKEGQNVTLSCEQNLNHDAMYWYRQDPGQGLRLIYYSQIVNDFQKGDIAEGYSVSREKKESFPLTVTSAQKNPTAFYLCASSATRTSLRNQPQHFGDGTRLSIL.

The rearrangement links TRBV28 to TRBJ1-2, with 8 bases fitting TRBD1. The junction had 7 bases not matched to a gene; V was cut back by 3 bases and J by 4 bases. Germline CDR1 MDHEN, CDR2 SYDVKM. The CDR3 contains 15 residues. The CDR3 protein is CASSFPSGQGYGYTF. The CDR3 DNA is TGTGCCAGCAGTTTCCCCAGTGGACAGGGCTATGGCTACACCTTC.

The chain has TRBV7-3 and TRBJ1-6; the D gene is possibly TRBD1 (6 bases). The CDR3 totals 15 residues. The V end was cut by 3 bases, the J end by 7 bases, with 13 bases between. Per the germline V gene, CDR1 is SGHTA and CDR2 is FQGTGA. This chain's CDR3 is CASSFSGAGNSPLHF. Here the CDR3 DNA reads TGTGCCAGCAGCTTTTCAGGGGCAGGGAATTCACCCCTCCACTTT.

The chain combines TRBV19 with TRBJ1-6; tentatively, D is TRBD1 (6 bases). This CDR3 has 15 amino acids. V shed 4 bases and J shed 5 bases, with 12 bases lying between them. CDR1 and CDR2 (germline): LNHDA, SQIVND (reference sequence). The DNA for the CDR3 is TGTGCCAGTAGTACTACCGGGACAAATAATTCACCCCTCCACTTT. As protein: CASSTTGTNNSPLHF.

This chain connects TRBV24-1 to TRBJ1-5; no clear D gene. This CDR3 comprises 13 residues. V shed 5 bases and J shed 3 bases, with 7 bases lying between them. CDR1 and CDR2 from the germline V gene are KGHDR and SFDVKD. The CDR3 DNA reads TGTGCCACCAGTGCTGGCAACAATCAGCCCCAGCATTTT. Residues: CATSAGNNQPQHF.

The chain joins TRBV28 to TRBJ1-2, with D possibly being TRBD1 (6 bases). In germline, CDR1 is MDHEN, CDR2 SYDVKM. There are 16 residues in the CDR3. With 2 bases removed from V and 4 bases from J, the gap between germline ends came to 17 bases. The CDR3 DNA follows: TGTGCCAGCAGTTTAGGAGCCTGGGGCAGGGGCTATGGCTACACCTTC. Its translation is CASSLGAWGRGYGYTF.

This chain links TRBV14 with TRBJ1-3, with D unresolved. Trimming took 4 bases from V and 0 from J, leaving 10 bases between them. CDR1 is SGHDN and CDR2 is FVKESK in the germline V gene. CDR3 length: 15 amino acids. The CDR3 DNA reads as TGTGCCAGCAGCCCCCCTCCGGGCTCTGGAAACACCATATATTTT. Residues: CASSPPPGSGNTIYF.

In this sample, this clone turned up a few times. This chain links TRBV2 with TRBJ2-1; TRBD2 matches 7 bases. V lost 6 bases and J lost 2; bases outside the gene matches: 4. From germline, CDR1 is SNHLY and CDR2 FYNNEI. The length of the CDR3 is 14 residues. As DNA, the CDR3 is TGTGCCAGCAGATCGGCGGGGGCCTACAATGAGCAGTTCTTC. It translates to CASRSAGAYNEQFF.

This rearrangement joins TRBV28 to TRBJ1-2; 7 bases map to TRBD1. CDR1 MDHEN and CDR2 SYDVKM come from the germline V gene. V gave up 2 bases and J gave up 1 base; unmatched junction bases: 7. The CDR3 runs to 16 residues. This chain's CDR3 is CASSLGRPGGNYGYTF. In DNA form, the CDR3 reads TGTGCCAGCAGTTTAGGAAGGCCAGGGGGTAACTATGGCTACACCTTC.